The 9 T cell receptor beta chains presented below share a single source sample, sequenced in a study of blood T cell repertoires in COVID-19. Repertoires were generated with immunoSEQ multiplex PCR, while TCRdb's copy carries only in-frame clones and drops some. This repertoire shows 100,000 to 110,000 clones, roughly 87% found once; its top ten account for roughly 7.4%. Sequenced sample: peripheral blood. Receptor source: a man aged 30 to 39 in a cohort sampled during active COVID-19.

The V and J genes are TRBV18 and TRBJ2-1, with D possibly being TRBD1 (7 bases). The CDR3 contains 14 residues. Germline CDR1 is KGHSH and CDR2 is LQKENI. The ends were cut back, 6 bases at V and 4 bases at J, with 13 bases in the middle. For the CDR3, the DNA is TGTGCCAGCTCCGGACAGGAGGGATACAATGAGCAGTTCTTC. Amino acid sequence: CASSGQEGYNEQFF.

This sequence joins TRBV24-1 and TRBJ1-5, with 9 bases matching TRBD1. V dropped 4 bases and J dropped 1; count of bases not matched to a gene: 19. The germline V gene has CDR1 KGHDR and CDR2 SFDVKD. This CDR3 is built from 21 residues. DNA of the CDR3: TGTGCCACCAGTGAAATACACCCGGGACAGGGCTATTGGCAAAGCAATCAGCCCCAGCATTTT. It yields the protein CATSEIHPGQGYWQSNQPQHF.

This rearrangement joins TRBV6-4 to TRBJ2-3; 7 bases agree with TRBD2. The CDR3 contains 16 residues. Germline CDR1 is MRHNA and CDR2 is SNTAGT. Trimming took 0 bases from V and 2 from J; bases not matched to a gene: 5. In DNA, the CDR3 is TGTGCCAGCAGTGACTCGAGCGGGGCCCACACAGATACGCAGTATTTT. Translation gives CASSDSSGAHTDTQYF.

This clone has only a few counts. This CDR3 is CASSENRQGSYGYTF. The CDR3 nucleotides read TGTGCCAGCAGCGAGAACCGACAGGGGAGCTATGGCTACACCTTC. The chain carries TRBV7-9 and TRBJ1-2, with 8 bases aligning to TRBD1. The CDR3 is made up of 15 amino acids. Unmatched junction bases numbered 9, after V lost 5 bases and J lost 4 bases. The germline gives CDR1 SEHNR, CDR2 FQNEAQ (reference sequence).

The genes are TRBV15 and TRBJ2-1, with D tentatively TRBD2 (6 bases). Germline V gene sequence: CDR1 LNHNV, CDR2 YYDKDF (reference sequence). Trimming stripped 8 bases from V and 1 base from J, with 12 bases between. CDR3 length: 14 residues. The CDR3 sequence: CATWDSSSYNEQFF. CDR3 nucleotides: TGTGCCACCTGGGACTCCTCATCCTACAATGAGCAGTTCTTC.

The CDR3 nucleotides read TGTGCCATCAGTGTCGGACAGGGGGCCTACGAGCAGTACTTC. Amino acids: CAISVGQGAYEQYF. The chain has TRBV10-3 and TRBJ2-7; 10 bases agree with TRBD1. With V trimmed by 4 bases and J by 2 bases, 2 bases remained unmatched. From germline, CDR1 is ENHRY and CDR2 SYGVKD. This CDR3 spans 14 amino acids.

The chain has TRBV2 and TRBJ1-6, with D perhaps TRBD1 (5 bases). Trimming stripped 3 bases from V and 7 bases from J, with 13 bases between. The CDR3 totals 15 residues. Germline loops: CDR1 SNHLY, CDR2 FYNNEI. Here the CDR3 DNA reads TGTGCCAGCAGTGATCAGGGTCCTACCAATTCACCCCTCCACTTT. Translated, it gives CASSDQGPTNSPLHF. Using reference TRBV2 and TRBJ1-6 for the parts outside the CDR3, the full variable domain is EPEVTQTPSHQVTQMGQEVILRCVPISNHLYFYWYRQILGQKVEFLVSFYNNEISEKSEIFDDQFSVERPDGSNFTLKIRSTKLEDSAMYFCASSDQGPTNSPLHFGNGTRLTVT.

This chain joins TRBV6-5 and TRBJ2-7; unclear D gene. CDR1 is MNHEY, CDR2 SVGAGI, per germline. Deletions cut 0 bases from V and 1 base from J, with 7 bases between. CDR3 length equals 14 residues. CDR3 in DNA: TGTGCCAGCAGTTACTCGTGGCAGTCCTACGAGCAGTACTTC. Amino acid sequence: CASSYSWQSYEQYF.

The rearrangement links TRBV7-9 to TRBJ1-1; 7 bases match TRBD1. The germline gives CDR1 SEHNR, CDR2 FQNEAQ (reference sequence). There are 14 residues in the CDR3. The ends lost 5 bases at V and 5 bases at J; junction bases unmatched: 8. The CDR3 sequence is CASSEKRQGTEAFF. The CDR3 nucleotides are TGTGCCAGCAGCGAAAAGCGACAGGGAACTGAAGCTTTCTTT.